This T cell receptor (beta chain) comes out of a study of T cells in Graves' hyperthyroidism and ophthalmopathy. The table lists this clonotype with many counts. As yet, its antigen is unknown. Amplification of TCR beta CDR3 regions used RNA as the template. In the first-round RT-PCR of the TCR CDR3, the HTBI primer set was used. TCRdb ran MiXCR on the multiplex PCR reads and lists one entry per CDR3 protein. Here the sample spans nearly 250,000 distinct CDR3 sequences, about 16% being singletons. Overall study results and limits: Median prediction lead before ophthalmopathy onset was about 6.3 months with the model. Most clonotypes expanded in the thyroid (above 0.001) were also present in blood. Ophthalmopathy was separated from stable hyperthyroidism by a 13 V-J model.

Clinical Activity Scores of at least 3, NOSPECS grades of at least 4 and durations under 3 months characterized ophthalmopathy patients. V lost 2 bases to trimming and J lost 3 bases, with 10 bases between them. CDR1 is DFQATT and CDR2 is SNEGSKA in the germline V gene (reference sequence). The CDR3 is 13 amino acids. This receptor was taken from a woman between 18 and 30 years old with Graves' ophthalmopathy. This chain uses TRBV20-1 with TRBJ1-1; a weak D match, TRBD1 (6 bases). What was sequenced was blood. Here the CDR3 DNA reads TGCAGTGCTAGATTACAGGGATACACTGAAGCTTTCTTT. It yields the protein CSARLQGYTEAFF.